This T cell receptor beta chain was captured in a study of blood T cell repertoires in COVID-19. V lost 7 bases, J lost 7 bases, and 13 bases lay in between. The CDR3 runs 11 residues. CDR1 is SQVTM, CDR2 ANQGSEA, per germline. Authors' analysis steps: The assay estimated nucleated cells by amplifying reference gene primers. Repertoires were generated with immunoSEQ multiplex PCR, while TCRdb's copy carries only in-frame clones and drops some. The DNA gave D and trimming, while V, J and clone size come from that table. This sample has 140,000 to 150,000 clones, with 80% found just once. The rearrangement links TRBV29-1 to TRBJ1-2; D unclear. The TCR originated in a man between 65 and 80 years old who had recovered from COVID-19. Material: peripheral blood. DNA for the CDR3: TGCAGCGGTTACCGCAGCGGTGGCTACACCTTC. Translating gives CSGYRSGGYTF.